A single sample is the source of the 17 T cell receptor beta chains below, sequenced in a study of CD8+CD57+ T cells in acquired aplastic anemia. Genomic DNA templated the TCR beta VDJ and CDR3 profiling. MiXCR, run by TCRdb on the reads, gives a single entry per CDR3 protein. The repertoire consists of approximately 99,000 distinct CDR3 sequences, with around half occurring once and the leading ten covering 30% to 35%. Sequenced sample: sorted CD4+, CD8+, or CD8+CD57+ T cells (not recorded which) from PBMCs. The receptors shown here come from a human donor in good health, serving as a control.

The chain uses TRBV20-1 and TRBJ2-7; D is possibly TRBD2 (6 bases). The CDR3 consists of 15 residues. V lost 3 bases and J lost 1, with 16 bases in between. Germline CDR1 and CDR2: DFQATT and SNEGSKA (reference sequence). For the CDR3, the DNA is TGCAGTGCTAGCGTCTTTGGGGGAGGATCCTACGAGCAGTACTTC. Amino acid sequence: CSASVFGGGSYEQYF.

The chain has TRBV19 and TRBJ1-6; TRBD1 matches at 7 bases. The CDR3 has 14 amino acids. Germline V gene data show CDR1 as LNHDA and CDR2 as SQIVND (reference sequence). V gave up 6 bases and J gave up 7 bases; unmatched junction bases: 6. The CDR3 DNA follows: TGTGCCAGTAGGCACCGGGACAGAAATTCACCCCTCCACTTT. Protein: CASRHRDRNSPLHF.

This clonotype appeared many times. V gene TRBV19 combines with J gene TRBJ1-2, with D possibly TRBD1 on 6 matching bases. V was pared by 5 bases and J by 4 bases, with 14 bases between. The CDR3 sequence is 14 residues long. CDR1 and CDR2 (germline): LNHDA, SQIVND (reference sequence). The CDR3 sequence: CASSSDQGPYGYTF. The CDR3 DNA reads as TGTGCCAGTAGTTCCGATCAGGGGCCCTATGGCTACACCTTC. Full variable domain (missing parts from reference TRBV19 and TRBJ1-2): DGGITQSPKYLFRKEGQNVTLSCEQNLNHDAMYWYRQDPGQGLRLIYYSQIVNDFQKGDIAEGYSVSREKKESFPLTVTSAQKNPTAFYLCASSSDQGPYGYTFGSGTRLTVV.

Details on this clonotype: An end of the junction differs from the germline gene, which may be a read error. This sequence joins TRBV10-3 and TRBJ2-1; perhaps TRBD2 as D (5 bases). CDR1 and CDR2 (germline): ENHRY, SYGVKD. This CDR3 region has 16 residues. CDR3 coding DNA: TGTGCCAGCAGTTACATCGGGGAAAGCTCCTACAATGAGCAGTTCTTC. Translation: CASSYIGESSYNEQFF.

The gene calls are TRBV28 and TRBJ2-7; 9 bases agree with TRBD1. The germline gives CDR1 MDHEN, CDR2 SYDVKM. The CDR3 consists of 13 residues. V dropped 10 bases and J dropped 1; count of bases not matched to a gene: 5. The CDR3 DNA sequence: TGTGCCACCTCGGGACAGGGATCCTACGAGCAGTACTTC. Amino acids: CATSGQGSYEQYF.

This clonotype was counted a single time. V usage is TRBV19 and J usage is TRBJ1-2; D might be TRBD1 (6 bases). There are 14 residues in the CDR3. V was cut by 3 bases and J by 3 bases, with 11 bases left in between. Germline V gene sequence: CDR1 LNHDA, CDR2 SQIVND (reference sequence). The CDR3 loop reads CASSIWSGDYGYTF. CDR3 coding DNA: TGTGCCAGTAGTATTTGGTCAGGGGACTATGGCTACACCTTC. The variable domain in full, with the rest retrieved from reference TRBV19 and TRBJ1-2, is DGGITQSPKYLFRKEGQNVTLSCEQNLNHDAMYWYRQDPGQGLRLIYYSQIVNDFQKGDIAEGYSVSREKKESFPLTVTSAQKNPTAFYLCASSIWSGDYGYTFGSGTRLTVV.

This clonotype has at least ten counts. J is TRBJ2-7 and V is TRBV20-1, with D possibly TRBD2 on 5 matching bases. This CDR3 has 15 amino acids. V dropped 6 bases and J dropped 0 bases, with 18 bases sitting between them. The germline V gene encodes CDR1 DFQATT and CDR2 SNEGSKA (reference sequence). In DNA, the CDR3 is TGCAGTGCATCCATCGAGGGTAGAAGCTCCTACGAGCAGTACTTC. Protein product: CSASIEGRSSYEQYF.

This clonotype was detected a few times. The V gene is TRBV10-3, the J gene TRBJ2-7; no clear D. This CDR3 is built from 12 residues. Trimming removed 3 bases from V and 5 bases from J, with 8 bases in between. Looked up from germline, CDR1 is ENHRY and CDR2 is SYGVKD. This chain's CDR3 is CAISELNNEQYF. For the CDR3, the DNA is TGTGCCATCAGTGAACTAAACAACGAGCAGTACTTC.

This clonotype was recorded many times. The chain uses TRBV5-1 and TRBJ2-3; 8 positions match TRBD2. This CDR3 has 15 residues. With V trimmed by 4 bases and J by 2 bases, 6 bases remained unmatched. Looked up from germline, CDR1 is SGHRS and CDR2 is YFSETQ. In DNA form, the CDR3 reads TGCGCCAGCAGCCTCAGCGGGGGCTACACAGATACGCAGTATTTT. It is translated as CASSLSGGYTDTQYF. The whole variable domain, filled in from reference TRBV5-1 and TRBJ2-3, reads KAGVTQTPRYLIKTRGQQVTLSCSPISGHRSVSWYQQTPGQGLQFLFEYFSETQRNKGNFPGRFSGRQFSNSRSEMNVSTLELGDSALYLCASSLSGGYTDTQYFGPGTRLTVL.

The chain couples TRBV24-1 to TRBJ2-7; TRBD1 agrees at 9 bases. Trimming cost V 2 bases and J 6 bases; bases outside gene matches: 4. The CDR3 is 14 residues long. Germline CDR1 KGHDR, CDR2 SFDVKD. The CDR3 is CATSDWTGEIEQYF. The CDR3 DNA sequence: TGTGCCACCAGTGATTGGACAGGGGAAATCGAGCAGTACTTC.

J is TRBJ2-2 and V is TRBV11-3, with 8 bases fitting TRBD1. The junction had 3 bases not matched to a gene; V was cut back by 4 bases and J by 5 bases. The CDR3 consists of 14 residues. Germline V gene sequence: CDR1 SGHNT, CDR2 YENEEA. This chain's CDR3 is CASSSTGGTGELFF. The CDR3 DNA follows: TGTGCCAGCAGCTCAACAGGGGGAACCGGGGAGCTGTTTTTT.

V gene TRBV20-1 combines with J gene TRBJ2-7, with 8 positions matching TRBD1. The CDR3 has 12 amino acids. V shed 5 bases and J 3 bases; nucleotides not matched to a gene: 3. The germline gives CDR1 DFQATT, CDR2 SNEGSKA (reference sequence). The CDR3 DNA sequence: TGCAGTGCTTCGGACAGGGACTACGAGCAGTACTTC. Translating gives CSASDRDYEQYF.

In its sample, this clonotype was seen many times. CDR3 DNA: TGTGCCAGCAGTCCGGGACAGGGAATGCACTCTGGAAACACCATATATTTT. Translating it yields CASSPGQGMHSGNTIYF. V gene TRBV2 combines with J gene TRBJ1-3; the match to TRBD1 covers 9 bases. Germline assignment: CDR1 SNHLY and CDR2 FYNNEI. The trim removed 5 bases at V and 0 bases at J, leaving 8 bases unmatched. The length of the CDR3 is 17 residues.

This clonotype was seen ten or more times. This rearrangement joins TRBV15 to TRBJ1-1; 8 nucleotides match TRBD1. Germline lookup yields CDR1 LNHNV and CDR2 YYDKDF (reference sequence). The CDR3 spans 15 residues. V shed 5 bases and J 1 base; nucleotides not matched to a gene: 6. The CDR3 DNA reads as TGTGCCACCAGCGGCAGGGGGCTGGGGAACACTGAAGCTTTCTTT. Its translation is CATSGRGLGNTEAFF.

This clonotype was detected many times. The CDR3 region is CATDGPGETQYF. CDR3 DNA sequence: TGTGCCACCGACGGACCGGGCGAGACCCAGTACTTC. The V and J genes are TRBV6-5 and TRBJ2-5; D remains unclear. V was cut by 10 bases and J by 5 bases, with 14 bases left in between. The V gene's germline CDR1 is MNHEY and CDR2 SVGAGI. The CDR3 is made up of 12 amino acids.

Of note for this clonotype: The junction shows a germline mismatch at one end, possibly a read error. J is TRBJ1-1 and V is TRBV30, with a possible D match to TRBD1 (5 bases). This CDR3 is built from 15 residues. CDR1 and CDR2 from the germline V gene are GTSNPN and SVGIG (reference sequence). The CDR3 protein is CAWSVHTGRPTEAFF. For the CDR3, the DNA is TGTGCCTGGAGTGTACATACAGGTCGACCCACTGAGGCTTTCTTT.

CDR3 region: CASSEGGQQNTEAFF. CDR3 nucleotides: TGTGCCAGCAGTGAAGGGGGACAGCAGAACACTGAAGCTTTCTTT. V gene TRBV2 combines with J gene TRBJ1-1; TRBD1 aligns across 7 bases. Trimming removed 1 base from V and 1 base from J; junction bases left unmatched: 3. Germline CDR1 reads SNHLY; CDR2 reads FYNNEI. CDR3 size: 15 residues.